The 24 T cell receptor beta chains below all came from one sample that was sequenced in a study of cytomegalovirus exposure and HLA in healthy donors. 13 Jbeta primers and 60 Vbeta primers were used for the PCR. Sequenced by immunoSEQ multiplex PCR; TCRdb stores in-frame clones only, minus some. Of more than 150,000 clones listed, more than 85% were seen once; the top ten hold 0.2% to 0.3%. The material sequenced was PBMCs. The origin of the receptors is a girl in the first two years of life in good health and CMV-seronegative.

In this sample, this clone turned up a few times. The chain combines TRBV7-9 with TRBJ1-4; D gene uncertain. Germline V gene lookup returns CDR1 SEHNR and CDR2 FQNEAQ (reference sequence). V shed 2 bases and J shed 8 bases, with 9 bases lying between them. The CDR3 covers 13 residues. The CDR3 bases are TGTGCCAGCAGCTTACCTGATGGCGAAAAACTGTTTTTT. This codes for CASSLPDGEKLFF.

This clone was recorded a few times. The chain uses TRBV4-1 and TRBJ2-7; possibly TRBD1 for D (5 bases). CDR3 size: 17 residues. V lost 1 base to trimming and J lost 1 base, with 17 bases between them. Germline V gives CDR1 MGHRA, CDR2 YSYEKL. The CDR3 region is CASSQGITGKGSYEQYF. The DNA for the CDR3 is TGCGCCAGCAGCCAAGGGATCACAGGAAAAGGATCCTACGAGCAGTACTTC.

The chain carries TRBV5-1 and TRBJ2-1, with a tentative D call TRBD2 (5 bases). V was trimmed by 5 bases and J by 6 bases, leaving 24 bases between them. The CDR3 runs to 17 residues. The V gene's germline CDR1 is SGHRS and CDR2 YFSETQ. DNA of the CDR3: TGCGCCAGCAGGCTAGCTAGTGCCAGTTTTGGGTCCAATGAGCAGTTCTTC. Its translation is CASRLASASFGSNEQFF.

The chain has TRBV27 and TRBJ1-2; 7 nucleotides line up with TRBD1. CDR1 and CDR2 (germline): MNHEY, SMNVEV (reference sequence). The V and J ends lost 5 bases and 2 bases, in that order; junction bases with no gene match: 5. The CDR3 totals 14 residues. CDR3 sequence reads: CASSTIQGNYGYTF. Written as DNA, the CDR3 is TGTGCCAGCAGTACCATACAGGGGAACTATGGCTACACCTTC.

The chain recombines TRBV4-3 with TRBJ2-1; D may be TRBD2 (5 bases). The V end was cut by 3 bases, the J end by 10 bases, with 13 bases between. The CDR3 covers 13 residues. Per the germline V gene, CDR1 is LGHNA and CDR2 is YSLEER. CDR3 in amino acids: CASSQASSSEQFF. Here the CDR3 DNA reads TGCGCCAGCAGCCAGGCATCTAGCTCCGAGCAGTTCTTC.

The chain links TRBV2 to TRBJ2-7; a weak D match, TRBD2 (6 bases). The CDR3 loop spans 13 amino acids. From germline, CDR1 is SNHLY and CDR2 FYNNEI. V shed 5 bases and J shed 5 bases, with 13 bases lying between them. CDR3 amino acids: CASSWDSGDEQYF. CDR3 DNA sequence: TGTGCCAGCAGTTGGGACTCGGGGGACGAGCAGTACTTC.

This chain links TRBV30 with TRBJ1-2; 8 bases map to TRBD1. This CDR3 has 12 amino acids. Trimming cost V 7 bases and J 7 bases; bases outside gene matches: 8. CDR1 and CDR2 (germline): GTSNPN, SVGIG (reference sequence). The CDR3 nucleotides read TGTGCCTCTTGGACAGGGAAGAGTGGCTACACCTTC. It yields the protein CASWTGKSGYTF.

J is TRBJ2-2 and V is TRBV5-4; D call uncertain. Germline CDR1 reads SGHNT; CDR2 reads YYREEE (reference sequence). The CDR3 sequence is 13 residues long. Trimming pared 1 base from V and 1 base from J, leaving 2 bases between. CDR3 sequence: CASSLQNTGELFF. The CDR3 DNA is TGTGCCAGCAGCTTGCAGAACACCGGGGAGCTGTTTTTT.

The genes are TRBV19 and TRBJ2-1; 11 nucleotides line up with TRBD2. Germline values: CDR1 LNHDA, CDR2 SQIVND (reference sequence). After removal of 4 bases from V and 7 bases from J, the junction contained 0 bases not matched to a gene. The CDR3 contains 13 residues. The CDR3 DNA reads TGTGCCAGTAGTACTAGCGGGAGGAATGAGCAGTTCTTC. It is translated as CASSTSGRNEQFF.

The chain recombines TRBV15 with TRBJ2-1, with 7 bases fitting TRBD2. The germline V gene encodes CDR1 LNHNV and CDR2 YYDKDF (reference sequence). J was trimmed by 1 base and V by 0 bases; bases with no gene match: 15. The CDR3 runs 20 residues. The CDR3 is CATSRDMYGGGPESYNEQFF. In DNA, the CDR3 is TGTGCCACCAGCAGAGATATGTATGGGGGAGGGCCCGAGTCCTACAATGAGCAGTTCTTC.

J is TRBJ1-2 and V is TRBV19; no firm D call. The CDR3 is 13 residues long. Trimming shortened V by 5 bases and J by 6 bases, and 13 bases separated the two germline ends. Germline V gene data show CDR1 as LNHDA and CDR2 as SQIVND (reference sequence). CDR3 region: CASSPYNSDGYTF. The CDR3, as DNA: TGTGCCAGTAGTCCGTACAATAGCGATGGCTACACCTTC. Looking up the rest from reference TRBV19 and TRBJ1-2 gives the full variable domain: DGGITQSPKYLFRKEGQNVTLSCEQNLNHDAMYWYRQDPGQGLRLIYYSQIVNDFQKGDIAEGYSVSREKKESFPLTVTSAQKNPTAFYLCASSPYNSDGYTFGSGTRLTVV.

The V and J genes are TRBV5-1 and TRBJ2-2, with a possible D match to TRBD1 (6 bases). The germline gives CDR1 SGHRS, CDR2 YFSETQ. The V end lost 0 bases, the J end lost 5 bases, and 20 bases lay between the germline ends. The CDR3 runs to 18 residues. In nucleotides, the CDR3 is TGCGCCAGCAGCTTGGCGTATGGAAGACAGGTCCTAACCGGGGAGCTGTTTTTT. Translation gives CASSLAYGRQVLTGELFF.

The V and J genes are TRBV6-5 and TRBJ2-3; TRBD2 matches at 9 bases. The CDR3 consists of 15 residues. Per the germline V gene, CDR1 is MNHEY and CDR2 is SVGAGI. The trim removed 2 bases at V and 6 bases at J, leaving 6 bases unmatched. As DNA, the CDR3 is TGTGCCAGCAGTTACAGCGGGAGGCCGGCGGATACGCAGTATTTT. Translating gives CASSYSGRPADTQYF.

Written as DNA, the CDR3 is TGTGCCAGCAGTTACGACAGGCGCACAGATACGCAGTATTTT. This encodes CASSYDRRTDTQYF. The chain links TRBV6-5 to TRBJ2-3; a possible D gene is TRBD1 (6 bases). The CDR3 length is 14 residues. Germline CDR1 reads MNHEY; CDR2 reads SVGAGI. Between the trimmed V and J ends, which lost 2 bases and 1 base, there was a span of 7 bases.

This clone was recorded only once. This chain joins TRBV6-6 and TRBJ2-1; the D gene is possibly TRBD2 (6 bases). Trimming left V 5 bases short and J 0 bases short, with 8 bases between. The CDR3 spans 14 residues. The germline V gene has CDR1 MNHNY and CDR2 SVGAGI (reference sequence). The CDR3 region has the DNA TGTGCCAGCAGTGCGGGACCCTCCTACAATGAGCAGTTCTTC. Amino acids: CASSAGPSYNEQFF.

This clone is a singleton in its sample. V is TRBV20-1 and J is TRBJ2-1; unclear D gene. Germline V gene sequence: CDR1 DFQATT, CDR2 SNEGSKA (reference sequence). The CDR3 has 11 residues. The V and J ends lost 2 bases and 4 bases respectively, with 3 bases between them. In DNA, the CDR3 is TGCAGTGCTAGACCGTACAATGAGCAGTTCTTC. Translated: CSARPYNEQFF.

The chain uses TRBV9 and TRBJ2-7; D perhaps matches TRBD2 (6 bases). V lost 0 bases, J lost 6 bases, and 13 bases lay in between. The CDR3 has 14 residues. Germline CDR1 is SGDLS and CDR2 is YYNGEE. CDR3 in DNA: TGTGCCAGCAGCGTAGTCACCGGGGGAGGCGAGCAGTACTTC. As protein: CASSVVTGGGEQYF.

This chain connects TRBV6-1 to TRBJ2-7, with D tentatively TRBD1 (5 bases). Germline CDR1 reads MNHNS; CDR2 reads SASEGT. CDR3 length: 16 residues. V was shortened by 0 bases and J by 0 bases, with 12 bases between the two germline ends. CDR3 DNA: TGTGCCAGCAGTGAAGCTTTGCAGGGCCGCTCCTACGAGCAGTACTTC. Translation: CASSEALQGRSYEQYF.

The chain joins TRBV2 to TRBJ2-1, with 8 nucleotides matching TRBD1. CDR1 and CDR2 from the germline V gene are SNHLY and FYNNEI. The J segment lost 4 bases and the V segment lost 8 bases, leaving 19 bases of the junction unmatched. This CDR3 has 18 amino acids. The CDR3 loop reads CASCGKTGAFGTYNEQFF. The CDR3 DNA sequence: TGTGCCAGCTGCGGTAAGACAGGGGCATTTGGGACATACAATGAGCAGTTCTTC.

This clone was detected only a few times. V gene TRBV7-9 combines with J gene TRBJ1-3, with a weak D call TRBD1 (6 bases). The V end lost 4 bases, the J end lost 3 bases, and 13 bases lay between the germline ends. Germline V gene sequence: CDR1 SEHNR, CDR2 FQNEAQ (reference sequence). The CDR3 runs to 15 residues. As DNA, the CDR3 is TGTGCCAGCAGCTCATTAACAGGGTTTGGAAACACCATATATTTT. Its protein is CASSSLTGFGNTIYF.

The chain links TRBV7-2 to TRBJ1-5; the D gene is possibly TRBD1 (6 bases). CDR3 length equals 14 residues. CDR1 is SGHTA, CDR2 FQGNSA, per germline. With 3 bases removed from V and 7 bases from J, the gap between germline ends came to 13 bases. The CDR3 region has the DNA TGTGCCAGCAGCTTTCCAGGACAGCCCCAGCCCCAGCATTTT. This encodes CASSFPGQPQPQHF.

The V and J genes are TRBV19 and TRBJ1-5; D gene ambiguous. The CDR3 contains 13 residues. Germline loops: CDR1 LNHDA, CDR2 SQIVND (reference sequence). V dropped 5 bases and J dropped 5 bases, with 10 bases sitting between them. In nucleotides, the CDR3 is TGTGCCAGTAGTCGATCGGAGGATCAGCCCCAGCATTTT. The encoded protein is CASSRSEDQPQHF.

The rearrangement uses TRBV5-4 and TRBJ2-7, with D maybe TRBD2 (6 bases). CDR1 and CDR2 from the germline V gene are SGHNT and YYREEE (reference sequence). V was clipped by 0 bases and J by 0 bases, with 10 bases between them. This CDR3 is built from 15 residues. CDR3 nucleotides: TGTGCCAGCAGCTTGGCCAGGGAGGCCTCCTACGAGCAGTACTTC. It codes for CASSLAREASYEQYF.

The genes are TRBV25-1 and TRBJ1-5; 9 nucleotides agree with TRBD1. CDR3 length: 15 amino acids. CDR1 is MGHDK, CDR2 SYGVNS, per germline. J was trimmed by 2 bases and V by 4 bases; bases with no gene match: 3. As DNA, the CDR3 is TGTGCCAGCAGTGGGGACAGGGTCGGCAATCAGCCCCAGCATTTT. It specifies CASSGDRVGNQPQHF.